This T cell receptor beta chain is drawn from a study of blood T cell repertoires in COVID-19. On the study more broadly: T cells, B-cell-depleted T cells, or PBMCs provided the cDNA or gDNA that served as material.

A single count supports this clone. Per the original methods: Amplification with reference gene primers provided the estimates of nucleated cell counts. Here immunoSEQ multiplex PCR was the method, and the copy in TCRdb shows in-frame clones only, minus some. That table gives V, J and clone size, and the DNA gave D and trimming. The sample has 150,000 to 200,000 clones, approximately 88% seen once. Sequenced: peripheral blood. This TCR was recovered from a woman in her sixties who had recovered from COVID-19.

The CDR3 DNA sequence: TGCGCCAGCAGTGAGTTTCTAGCGGGGTCTAACGAGCAGTACTTC. This sequence encodes CASSEFLAGSNEQYF. The J gene is TRBJ2-7, the V gene TRBV10-2; the match to TRBD2 covers 9 bases. CDR3 length: 15 amino acids. Germline lookup yields CDR1 WSHSY and CDR2 SAAADI. V shed 1 base, J shed 5 bases, and the junction held 6 bases outside the gene matches.